These T cell receptor beta chains were read from a single sample in a study of blood T cell repertoires in COVID-19. Data came from immunoSEQ multiplex PCR; TCRdb stores just in-frame clones and leaves some out. The table shows about 87,000 clones, with roughly 75% occurring only once. The sequencing input was peripheral blood. These receptors were obtained from a woman in her fifties or sixties with acute or convalescent COVID-19. Each CDR3 is given with its conserved first and last residue. Size is omitted from some rows. Given values are once, few, many or a class for expanded clones.

many	TRBV2	TRBJ2-5	CASKEVQTQYF
-	TRBV7-2	TRBJ2-7	CASSFTAGPYEQYF
-	TRBV14	TRBJ1-1	CASSQDPTGEAFF
-	TRBV18	TRBJ1-3	CASSQGVSGNTIYF
few	TRBV5-4	TRBJ2-7	CASSNRGQGNAEQYF
few	TRBV25-1	TRBJ2-3	CASIRQGLWDTQYF
-	TRBV25-1	TRBJ1-3	CASSSGVLGNTIYF
once	TRBV7-2	TRBJ1-1	CASSLRRGGTEAFF
few	TRBV7-9	TRBJ1-1	CASSSRQGTEAFF
-	TRBV28	TRBJ2-3	CASQSRVSTDTQYF
-	TRBV15	TRBJ2-3	CATSRDWQSSTDTQYF
once	TRBV6-4	TRBJ2-1	CASSVRGGSYNEQFF
-	TRBV27	TRBJ2-7	CASTPWLPAGPVGEQYF
once	TRBV18	TRBJ1-2	CASSPLTRDRVNYGYTF